Listed below are T cell receptor beta chains from one sample, sequenced in a study of blood T cell repertoires in COVID-19. Clones were sequenced by immunoSEQ multiplex PCR, and TCRdb holds only the in-frame ones, with some missing. Here the sample spans 140,000 to 150,000 clones, roughly 80% being singletons. Sample: peripheral blood. Receptor source: a man in his 70s who had recovered from COVID-19. Each CDR3 is given with its conserved first and last residue. A D gene is named only where the DNA matches it firmly. The size field is filled for only some rows; it gives once, few, many or a size class.

v_gene,abundance,d_gene,j_gene,CDR3nt,CDR3aa
TRBV6-6,-,TRBD1,TRBJ1-4,TGTGCCGCAGGGGATGGACAGGGAACTAATGAAAAACTGTTTTTT,CAAGDGQGTNEKLFF
TRBV2,-,-,TRBJ2-4,TGTGCCAGCAGTTCGTATGGGCAAAACATTCAGTACTTC,CASSSYGQNIQYF
TRBV2,-,TRBD1,TRBJ1-5,TGTGCCAGCAGTGTAAGGACAGGGACCAATCAGCCCCAGCATTTT,CASSVRTGTNQPQHF
TRBV5-1,-,TRBD1,TRBJ2-5,TGCGCCAGCAGCGTCTACAGGGGGCAAGAGACCCAGTACTTC,CASSVYRGQETQYF
TRBV27,-,-,TRBJ2-2,TGTGCCAGCAGGCTAGCAGTTAACACCGGGGAGCTGTTTTTT,CASRLAVNTGELFF
TRBV12-5,-,TRBD1,TRBJ2-5,TGTGCTAGTGGTTTGATGACAGGGCTGGAGACCCAGTACTTC,CASGLMTGLETQYF
TRBV19,once,-,TRBJ2-1,TGTGCCAGTAGTATCTCCAGGCGGCAGTTCTTC,CASSISRRQFF
TRBV12-3/TRBV12-4,once,-,TRBJ2-1,TGTGCCAGCAGTTTTCGGGGATGGCAGTTCTTC,CASSFRGWQFF
TRBV30,-,-,TRBJ1-5,TGTGCCTGGAGTCCCACGGGGGTGGGGCAGCCCCAGCATTTT,CAWSPTGVGQPQHF
TRBV7-9,-,-,TRBJ2-7,TGTGCCAGCAGCTTCTCAGCGGCAAGCAGCTCCTACGAGCAGTACTTC,CASSFSAASSSYEQYF
TRBV4-1,-,-,TRBJ2-1,TGCGCCAGCAGCCAAGAAGGCAGCGGAGGCCTGCAGTTCTTC,CASSQEGSGGLQFF
TRBV7-9,-,TRBD2,TRBJ2-2,TGTGCCAGCAGCTTCCTCTCTAGCGGGGGGAACACCGGGGAGCTGTTTTTT,CASSFLSSGGNTGELFF
TRBV6-5,-,-,TRBJ2-7,TGTGCCAGTAGGCTGGACAGCACCTCCTACGAGCAGTACTTC,CASRLDSTSYEQYF
TRBV12-5,-,-,TRBJ1-1,TGTGCTAGTGGTTTCCGGGGGGAGAACACTGAAGCTTTCTTT,CASGFRGENTEAFF
TRBV27,few,TRBD2,TRBJ2-3,TGTGCCAGCAGTATAGCTAGCGGGACAGATACGCAGTATTTT,CASSIASGTDTQYF
TRBV12-5,-,TRBD1,TRBJ1-5,TGTGCTAGTGGTTCCTCTAGGGACAGGGGGCGCACGGATACTCAGCCCCAGCATTTT,CASGSSRDRGRTDTQPQHF
TRBV5-1,-,TRBD1,TRBJ2-7,TGCGCCAGCAGCCCGGGGACAGGGTACACCTACGAGCAGTACTTC,CASSPGTGYTYEQYF
TRBV7-9,-,-,TRBJ2-6,TGTGCCAGCAGCTTAGTATCTGGCCGCTCTGGGGCCAACGTCCTGACTTTC,CASSLVSGRSGANVLTF
TRBV9,-,TRBD2,TRBJ2-1,TGTGCCAGCAGTACGTCCGGGACTAACTACAATGAGCAGTTCTTC,CASSTSGTNYNEQFF